This TCR beta chain was sequenced for a study of cytomegalovirus exposure and HLA in healthy donors. This CDR3 has 16 amino acids. The V gene end was trimmed by 3 bases and the J gene end by 0 bases; junction bases not matched to a gene: 7. The germline gives CDR1 LNHDA, CDR2 SQIVND (reference sequence). About this clone: Its antigen remains unidentified.

The table came from immunoSEQ multiplex PCR; TCRdb's copy has only in-frame clones and leaves some out. The table includes over 150,000 clones, 65% to 90% detected once. Study outcomes and limitations: Altogether, 150 to 200 TCR beta chains were recorded as cytomegalovirus-associated.

The chain is built from TRBV19 and TRBJ1-1, with 7 bases fitting TRBD1. The sequenced material came from PBMCs. The TCR comes from a man between 18 and 29 years old in good health and CMV-seropositive. This CDR3 reads CASSIPRQGMNTEAFF. The CDR3 nucleotides are TGTGCCAGTAGTATTCCCCGACAGGGCATGAACACTGAAGCTTTCTTT.